This is a list of T cell receptor beta chains from one sample in a study of blood T cell repertoires in COVID-19. Clones were sequenced by immunoSEQ multiplex PCR, and TCRdb holds only the in-frame ones, with some missing. The sample records about 140,000 clones, approximately 88% being singletons. Sequencing was carried out using peripheral blood. The receptor source for this set is a man aged 55 to 70 with active or convalescent COVID-19. CDR3s include the opening cysteine and the closing phenylalanine or tryptophan. Fields, in order: D gene, clone size, J gene, V gene, CDR3 protein, CDR3 DNA. The D gene is left open where the match is weak. Where a row states a size, it is once, few, many or the class of an expanded clone; other rows omit it.

NA	NA	TRBJ2-7	TRBV7-8	CASSRGLGSSYEQYF	TGTGCCAGCAGCCGAGGACTGGGGAGCTCCTACGAGCAGTACTTC
TRBD1	NA	TRBJ1-1	TRBV18	CASSPWQGDCFF	TGTGCCAGCTCACCCTGGCAGGGGGATTGCTTCTTT
TRBD1	NA	TRBJ1-2	TRBV11-2	CASSSTGYYGYTF	TGTGCCAGCAGCTCGACAGGGTACTATGGCTACACCTTC
TRBD1	NA	TRBJ1-2	TRBV18	CASSRDGQGVGYTF	TGTGCCAGCTCACGGGACGGACAGGGGGTAGGCTACACCTTC
NA	NA	TRBJ2-2	TRBV5-4	CASSLSLSNTGELFF	TGTGCCAGCAGCTTGTCCCTATCGAACACCGGGGAGCTGTTTTTT
TRBD1	NA	TRBJ2-5	TRBV6-4	CASVLGLDRGGETQYF	TGTGCCAGCGTGCTTGGTTTGGACAGGGGAGGGGAGACCCAGTACTTC
NA	NA	TRBJ2-1	TRBV5-8	CASSLGQSSYNEQFF	TGTGCCAGCAGCTTGGGACAGAGCTCCTACAATGAGCAGTTCTTC
NA	NA	TRBJ2-7	TRBV7-8	CASSPFRAGVYYEQYF	TGTGCCAGCAGCCCTTTTAGGGCAGGGGTCTATTACGAGCAGTACTTC
NA	NA	TRBJ1-2	TRBV19	CASSLPYYGYTF	TGTGCCAGTAGCCTCCCGTACTATGGCTACACCTTC
NA	NA	TRBJ2-7	TRBV11-2	CASSISPRGGGRVYEQYF	TGTGCCAGCAGTATAAGCCCCCGGGGAGGGGGACGAGTCTACGAGCAGTACTTC
NA	once	TRBJ1-3	TRBV11-2	CASKASAGGSGNTIYF	TGTGCCAGCAAGGCCTCGGCAGGAGGCTCTGGAAACACCATATATTTT
NA	once	TRBJ2-1	TRBV12-3/TRBV12-4	CASSFRNEQFF	TGTGCCAGCAGTTTCCGCAATGAGCAGTTCTTC
TRBD2	NA	TRBJ2-7	TRBV6-5	CASSSPTLLAVYEQYF	TGTGCCAGCAGTTCCCCGACCTTACTAGCGGTCTACGAGCAGTACTTC
NA	NA	TRBJ1-5	TRBV28	CASSLGRGNQPQHF	TGTGCCAGCAGTTTGGGCAGGGGCAATCAGCCCCAGCATTTT
TRBD1	NA	TRBJ1-6	TRBV12-3/TRBV12-4	CASSNTGGRPLHF	TGTGCCAGCAGTAACACAGGGGGCCGACCCCTCCACTTT
NA	NA	TRBJ1-2	TRBV6-5	CASSPSRVRDYTF	TGTGCCAGCAGTCCCAGCAGGGTACGAGACTACACCTTC
TRBD2	once	TRBJ2-7	TRBV10-1	CAPRGGPSYEQYF	TGCGCCCCCCGGGGGGGGCCAAGCTACGAGCAGTACTTC
TRBD1	once	TRBJ2-2	TRBV2	CASSRQGANTGELFF	TGTGCCAGCAGTCGACAGGGGGCGAACACCGGGGAGCTGTTTTTT
NA	NA	TRBJ2-7	TRBV5-4	CASSPLGGGNPHEQYF	TGTGCCAGCAGCCCCCTAGGTGGCGGGAACCCCCACGAGCAGTACTTC